This is a list of T cell receptor beta chains from one sample in a study of OX40 agonist ivuxolimab in advanced cancers. Method: immunoSEQ multiplex PCR; TCRdb's copy keeps in-frame clones and lacks some. This sample carries 50,000 to 75,000 clones, more than 75% of them seen once, and the ten largest clones take approximately 0.37%. The material sequenced was CD4+ or CD8+ T cells sorted from blood, taken in a trial of the OX40 agonist ivuxolimab. The receptors come from an adult with an advanced solid tumor such as melanoma, head and neck, liver or kidney cancer. The CDR3 runs from the conserved cysteine through the conserved F or W. Fields, in order: J gene, V gene, D gene, clone size, CDR3 DNA, CDR3 protein. D genes are given only for firm matches. Some rows mark clone size as missing; the rest say once, few, many or name a class of expanded clone.

TRBJ1-3,TRBV7-9,.,.,TGTGCCACCGACCCCCGGGCCGACGGAAACACCATATATTTT,CATDPRADGNTIYF
TRBJ2-5,TRBV5-1,.,.,TGCGCCAGCAGCTCATCCGGGGGGACACAAGAGACCCAGTACTTC,CASSSSGGTQETQYF
TRBJ2-7,TRBV5-1,.,.,TGCGCCAGCAGCTTGCCAGGGATGGGGTACGAGCAGTACTTC,CASSLPGMGYEQYF
TRBJ2-2,TRBV4-3,TRBD2,once,TGCGCCAGCAGCCAAGAAACGGCGGGGGACACCGGGGAGCTGTTTTTT,CASSQETAGDTGELFF
TRBJ1-2,TRBV19,TRBD1,.,TGTGCCAGTATATCTGACCAGGGGGGTCATGGCTACACCTTC,CASISDQGGHGYTF
TRBJ1-6,TRBV6-5,.,.,TGTGCCAGCAGTTACTCGAGAGGGGACTCCCTCCACTTT,CASSYSRGDSLHF
TRBJ1-3,TRBV5-4,.,.,TGTGCCAGCAGCTTGGACACTGGAAACACCATATATTTT,CASSLDTGNTIYF
TRBJ2-7,TRBV28,TRBD1,.,TGTGCCAGCAGTTTGACGGACAGGGGCTCCTACGAGCAGTACTTC,CASSLTDRGSYEQYF
TRBJ1-6,TRBV19,.,.,TGTGCCAGTAGTACCGGCAGCCTTTATTCACCCCTCCACTTT,CASSTGSLYSPLHF
TRBJ1-1,TRBV5-4,TRBD1,few,TGTGCCAGCAGCAACCACAGGGGGGAAAGCACTGAAGCTTTCTTT,CASSNHRGESTEAFF
TRBJ2-5,TRBV29-1,.,.,TGCAGCGTCGCACAGAGTTACCAAGAGACCCAGTACTTC,CSVAQSYQETQYF
TRBJ1-1,TRBV6-1,.,.,TGTGCCAGCAGTGGGGGTGGACGGAGGAACACTGAAGCTTTCTTT,CASSGGGRRNTEAFF
TRBJ2-6,TRBV9,.,.,TGTGCCAGCAGCGTAGGTCAAGGGGGGGCTGGGGCCAACGTCCTGACTTTC,CASSVGQGGAGANVLTF
TRBJ2-3,TRBV6-1,.,.,TGTGCCAGCAGTGAAGCGTCGGGGGATTCGCAGTATTTT,CASSEASGDSQYF
TRBJ2-3,TRBV6-1,.,.,TGTGCCAGCAGTGATCAAAGCACAGATACGCAGTATTTT,CASSDQSTDTQYF
TRBJ2-5,TRBV7-6,TRBD1,once,TGTGCCAGCAGCTTAGCGAGGACAGGGCAAGAGACCCAGTACTTC,CASSLARTGQETQYF
TRBJ1-1,TRBV5-4,.,.,TGTGCCAGCAGCTTGGTCGGGCAGAAGAACACTGAAGCTTTCTTT,CASSLVGQKNTEAFF
TRBJ1-5,TRBV11-2,TRBD1,.,TGTGCCAGCAGCTTAGATCTGGAACAGGGGGCGAGGCAGCCCCAGCATTTT,CASSLDLEQGARQPQHF
TRBJ2-6,TRBV5-8,.,.,TGTGCCAGCAGCTTGGGGACAGCCGGGGCCAACGTCCTGACTTTC,CASSLGTAGANVLTF
TRBJ2-5,TRBV7-3,.,.,TGTGCCAGCAGCTTAACGGGGACGGGAGAGACCCAGTACTTC,CASSLTGTGETQYF
TRBJ2-5,TRBV30,TRBD2,.,TGTGCCTGGGCATGGGGAGGGGCGGAGACCCAGTACTTC,CAWAWGGAETQYF
TRBJ1-2,TRBV6-5,TRBD1,once,TGTGCCAGCAGACAGGGGGTTCATGGCTACACCTTC,CASRQGVHGYTF
TRBJ2-5,TRBV5-1,.,.,TGCGCCAGCACGCGCGAGGGGATAGAGACCCAGTACTTC,CASTREGIETQYF
TRBJ1-2,TRBV6-5,.,.,TGTGCCAGCAGCTACACGGGGGAGGTGCGGTATGGCTACACCTTC,CASSYTGEVRYGYTF
TRBJ2-2,TRBV19,.,.,TGTGCCATCCGCCGGGCCCCGAACACCGGGGAGCTGTTTTTT,CAIRRAPNTGELFF
TRBJ1-2,TRBV5-1,TRBD1,.,TGCGCCAGCGGAGCCGGGACAGGTTATCACAGTGGCTACACCTTC,CASGAGTGYHSGYTF
TRBJ2-7,TRBV27,.,.,TGTGCCAGCAGCCGTCGGTCAGGGACGGGCTCCTACGAGCAGTACTTC,CASSRRSGTGSYEQYF
TRBJ1-5,TRBV27,.,few,TGTGCCAGCAGTAGGGACAGCAATCAGCCCCAGCATTTT,CASSRDSNQPQHF
TRBJ2-3,TRBV7-9,.,.,TGTGCCAGCACCAGCACAGATACGCAGTATTTT,CASTSTDTQYF
TRBJ1-1,TRBV29-1,.,.,TGCAGCGCCCTGGGGGGGGACCCGTGGGGCACTGAAGCTTTCTTT,CSALGGDPWGTEAFF
TRBJ1-4,TRBV5-4,.,.,TGTGCCAGCAGCTTGTTGGGGCAGGGACCTGAAAAACTGTTTTTT,CASSLLGQGPEKLFF
TRBJ1-5,TRBV6-1,.,.,TGTGCCAGCGGGGACCTTAATCAGCCCCAGCATTTT,CASGDLNQPQHF
TRBJ2-1,TRBV7-2,TRBD2,.,TGTGCCAGCAGCTTAGTTACGACTAGCGGGGGGGAGGCGTTCTTC,CASSLVTTSGGEAFF
TRBJ2-5,TRBV10-3,TRBD2,.,TGTGCCATCAAGGCCGGGCTAGCGGGGGGCCAAGAGACCCAGTACTTC,CAIKAGLAGGQETQYF
TRBJ2-2,TRBV6-5,.,.,TGTGCCAGCAGTGAATATGGGAACACCGGGGAGCTGTTTTTT,CASSEYGNTGELFF
TRBJ2-1,TRBV11-2,.,.,TGTGCCAGCAGCTTGAGGCGTTGGACCACCAATGAGCAGTTCTTC,CASSLRRWTTNEQFF
TRBJ2-7,TRBV19,TRBD1,.,TGTGCCAGTAGTATAGGCAAGAGCAACAGGGGGCACTACGAGCAGTACTTC,CASSIGKSNRGHYEQYF
TRBJ1-1,TRBV6-5,TRBD1,.,TGTGCCAGCAGTCCCATCGGACAGGGTGAAGCTTTCTTT,CASSPIGQGEAFF
TRBJ2-3,TRBV6-1,TRBD2,.,TGTGCCACCACCCGTGGGGGGGTTAGCACAGATACGCAGTATTTT,CATTRGGVSTDTQYF
TRBJ1-4,TRBV6-5,TRBD1,.,TGTGCCAGCAATCGACAGGGCACTAATGAAAAACTGTTTTTT,CASNRQGTNEKLFF
TRBJ2-7,TRBV5-4,.,.,TGTGCCAGCAGCTTGGAACAGGGCTCCTACGAGCAGTACTTC,CASSLEQGSYEQYF
TRBJ1-1,TRBV7-2,.,.,TGTGCCAGCACCCCCCGGCGGGGAGGAAGGACTGAAGCTTTCTTT,CASTPRRGGRTEAFF
TRBJ2-7,TRBV18,.,.,TGTGCCAGCTCACCACCGGTCCTGGAGAGGGAGACGGTCCACGAGCAGTACTTC,CASSPPVLERETVHEQYF
TRBJ1-2,TRBV27,TRBD1,.,TGTGCCAGCAGCCGACAGGGGGCGGGATATGGCTACACCTTC,CASSRQGAGYGYTF
TRBJ1-2,TRBV30,.,once,TGTGCCTGGAGTGAGTATGGGGGGCGCCGGCTAAACTATGGCTACACCTTC,CAWSEYGGRRLNYGYTF
TRBJ1-2,TRBV18,.,.,TGTGCCAGCTCACCAGGGGGTTTCGACTATGGCTACGCCTTC,CASSPGGFDYGYAF
TRBJ2-4,TRBV6-1,TRBD1,once,TGTGCCAGCAGTGAAGCGCTCAAGGGGGACAGGGGCGCCAAAAACATTCAGTACTTC,CASSEALKGDRGAKNIQYF
TRBJ1-4,TRBV25-1,.,.,TGTGCCAGCAGTGAATATGGTGGGGTTAATGAAAAACTGTTTTTT,CASSEYGGVNEKLFF
TRBJ2-2,TRBV19,TRBD1,.,TGTGCCAGTAGTAGATGGACAGGTACCGGGGAGCTGTTTTTT,CASSRWTGTGELFF
TRBJ1-2,TRBV5-6,.,.,TGTGCCAGCAGCTTTCGGAACACGGTCCAGGGCTACACCTTC,CASSFRNTVQGYTF
TRBJ2-5,TRBV7-2,.,.,TGTGCCAGCAGCAGGGGGGGATCCCAAGAGACCCAGTACTTC,CASSRGGSQETQYF
TRBJ2-1,TRBV4-1,TRBD2,few,TGCGCCAGCAGCCGTGGGGGACTAGCCATACTAGGCAATGAGCAGTTCTTC,CASSRGGLAILGNEQFF
TRBJ2-2,TRBV6-6,.,.,TGTGCCAGCAGGACCGGGGTTAACACCGGGGAGCTGTTTTTT,CASRTGVNTGELFF
TRBJ1-3,TRBV5-1,TRBD1,.,TGCGCCAGCAGCTTGGAGGGGGACAGGGTAGGAAACACCATATATTTT,CASSLEGDRVGNTIYF